The sequence of this TCR beta chain was determined in a study of OX40 agonist ivuxolimab in advanced cancers. Data came from immunoSEQ multiplex PCR; TCRdb stores just in-frame clones and leaves some out. The data show under 60,000 clones, more than 75% seen once. This CDR3 has 13 residues. Trimming pared 1 base from V and 9 bases from J, leaving 11 bases between. Germline V gene lookup returns CDR1 SGHTS and CDR2 YDEGEE. The sample consisted of CD4+ or CD8+ T cells sorted from blood, taken in a trial of the OX40 agonist ivuxolimab. The clonotype originates from an adult with an advanced solid tumor such as melanoma, head and neck, liver or kidney cancer. The rearrangement uses TRBV5-8 and TRBJ1-5; D gene uncertain. This CDR3 reads CASSLSDSGPQHF. CDR3 DNA: TGTGCCAGCAGCTTGTCGGATTCAGGGCCCCAGCATTTT.